These 20 T cell receptor beta chains originate from one sample sequenced in a study of blood T cell repertoires in COVID-19 (TCRdb year 2020). Library preparation employed the immunoSEQ multiplex PCR assay. As stored in TCRdb, this immuneACCESS dataset retains in-frame rearrangements with V and J assigned. A fraction of the clones does not appear; measured against another copy, unresolved V genes explain less than half of the discrepancy, and the remainder lacks a known reason. This sample lists around 150,000 clones; 81% were detected once. The ten top clones hold 8.4% of the sample. Source material: peripheral blood. The receptor source for this set is a woman between 55 and 75 years old with active or convalescent COVID-19.

The J gene is TRBJ1-2, the V gene TRBV5-4, with 9 bases identical to TRBD1. Germline V gene sequence: CDR1 SGHNT, CDR2 YYREEE (reference sequence). V was pared by 4 bases and J by 8 bases, with 6 bases of the junction left unmatched. This CDR3 is built from 13 residues. CDR3 residues: CASSGGTGRGYTF. The CDR3 DNA follows: TGTGCCAGCAGCGGGGGGACAGGGCGGGGCTACACCTTC.

The chain has TRBV7-9 and TRBJ1-2; no clear D gene. Germline V gene lookup returns CDR1 SEHNR and CDR2 FQNEAQ (reference sequence). Trimming took off 5 bases at V and 2 bases at J, with 12 bases between the two ends. The CDR3 extends over 14 amino acids. For the CDR3, the DNA is TGTGCCAGCAGCCCGCCGGACTCAAACTATGGCTACACCTTC. Translation: CASSPPDSNYGYTF.

This clone appeared once. The chain employs TRBV5-8 and TRBJ2-3, with D possibly being TRBD1 (6 bases). Germline V lookup: CDR1 SGHTS, CDR2 YDEGEE. The V and J ends lost 0 bases and 3 bases respectively, with 14 bases between them. The CDR3 runs 16 residues. The CDR3 bases are TGTGCCAGCAGCTTGGGGACAGATTTGGGTACAGATACGCAGTATTTT. This gives the protein CASSLGTDLGTDTQYF. Full variable domain (rest looked up from reference TRBV5-8 and TRBJ2-3): EAGVTQSPTHLIKTRGQQATLRCSPISGHTSVYWYQQALGLGLQFLLWYDEGEERNRGNFPPRFSGRQFPNYSSELNVNALELEDSALYLCASSLGTDLGTDTQYFGPGTRLTVL.

The chain has TRBV5-1 and TRBJ1-2; 9 bases agree with TRBD1. The CDR3 is made up of 14 amino acids. CDR1 SGHRS and CDR2 YFSETQ come from the germline V gene. The V gene end was trimmed by 3 bases and the J gene end by 2 bases; junction bases not matched to a gene: 2. CDR3 region: CASSYGTGNYGYTF. DNA of the CDR3: TGCGCCAGCAGCTACGGGACAGGGAACTATGGCTACACCTTC.

The gene calls are TRBV10-3 and TRBJ2-5, with D possibly being TRBD1 (5 bases). The germline V and J ends were trimmed by 0 bases and 4 bases, with 9 bases remaining between them. CDR1 is ENHRY, CDR2 SYGVKD, per germline. The CDR3 is 14 amino acids. DNA of the CDR3: TGTGCCATCAGTGAGTCGGGCCAGGGAGAGACCCAGTACTTC. Protein sequence: CAISESGQGETQYF.

This clone turned up a few times. The CDR3 sequence: CASSQETSGGALGTDTQYF. CDR3 DNA: TGTGCCAGCAGCCAGGAGACTAGCGGGGGGGCCCTAGGCACAGATACGCAGTATTTT. The chain has TRBV4-2 and TRBJ2-3, with 14 bases fitting TRBD2. The J segment lost 1 base and the V segment lost 3 bases, leaving 9 bases of the junction unmatched. The CDR3 loop spans 19 amino acids. Per germline, CDR1 LGHNA and CDR2 YNFKEQ.

This chain connects TRBV28 to TRBJ1-1; 7 nucleotides match TRBD1. Trimming removed 1 base from V and 11 bases from J; junction bases left unmatched: 13. CDR1 MDHEN and CDR2 SYDVKM come from the germline V gene. The CDR3 extends over 15 amino acids. CDR3 sequence: CASSLFDRAPAGAFF. The DNA for the CDR3 is TGTGCCAGCAGTTTATTTGACAGGGCTCCCGCAGGGGCTTTCTTT.

The rearrangement uses TRBV5-4 and TRBJ1-3, with D unresolved. The germline V and J ends were trimmed by 0 bases and 2 bases, with 6 bases remaining between them. CDR1 and CDR2 from the germline V gene are SGHNT and YYREEE (reference sequence). This CDR3 has 14 residues. The CDR3 here is CASSLAGTGNTIYF. The CDR3 bases are TGTGCCAGCAGCTTGGCGGGGACTGGAAACACCATATATTTT.

This chain connects TRBV20-1 to TRBJ1-5; TRBD1 agrees at 9 bases. The CDR3 runs 14 residues. CDR1 DFQATT and CDR2 SNEGSKA come from the germline V gene (reference sequence). V dropped 3 bases and J dropped 11; count of bases not matched to a gene: 11. The CDR3 spells CSASEGQGVWAQHF. The CDR3 bases are TGCAGTGCTAGTGAGGGACAGGGTGTATGGGCCCAGCATTTT.

CDR3 in amino acids: CASSISGQGSYEQYF. As DNA, the CDR3 is TGTGCCAGCAGTATTTCAGGACAGGGCTCCTACGAGCAGTACTTC. This chain uses TRBV28 with TRBJ2-7, with TRBD1 matching 8 bases. V was pared by 5 bases and J by 0 bases, with 6 bases of the junction left unmatched. Germline V gene lookup returns CDR1 MDHEN and CDR2 SYDVKM. The CDR3 is made up of 15 amino acids.

The genes are TRBV27 and TRBJ2-2; D is perhaps TRBD2 (5 bases). Germline CDR1 reads MNHEY; CDR2 reads SMNVEV (reference sequence). Trimming took off 3 bases at V and 5 bases at J, with 7 bases between the two ends. The CDR3 sequence is 13 residues long. The CDR3 sequence is CASSFSGTGELFF. The CDR3 DNA reads TGTGCCAGCAGTTTTTCGGGGACCGGGGAGCTGTTTTTT.

This clone occurred a few times. The V gene is TRBV19, the J gene TRBJ2-7, with TRBD1 identical over 7 bases. This CDR3 is built from 15 residues. CDR1 is LNHDA, CDR2 SQIVND, per germline (reference sequence). The ends lost 5 bases at V and 0 bases at J; junction bases unmatched: 7. CDR3 sequence (DNA): TGTGCCAGTAGTCCCAGGGGGAGTAGCTCCTACGAGCAGTACTTC. This codes for CASSPRGSSSYEQYF. The full variable domain, rest sourced from reference TRBV19 and TRBJ2-7, is DGGITQSPKYLFRKEGQNVTLSCEQNLNHDAMYWYRQDPGQGLRLIYYSQIVNDFQKGDIAEGYSVSREKKESFPLTVTSAQKNPTAFYLCASSPRGSSSYEQYFGPGTRLTVT.

The V call is TRBV27, the J call TRBJ2-1, with TRBD1 matching over 8 bases. V dropped 3 bases and J dropped 7; count of bases not matched to a gene: 8. This CDR3 spans 15 amino acids. Germline-derived CDR1 and CDR2 are MNHEY and SMNVEV (reference sequence). This chain's CDR3 is CASSFSDRAQNEQFF. The CDR3 coding sequence is TGTGCCAGCAGTTTCTCGGACAGGGCCCAAAATGAGCAGTTCTTC.

This clone appeared a single time. The chain is built from TRBV6-2 or TRBV6-3 and TRBJ2-7; the D gene is possibly TRBD2 (6 bases). CDR1 is MNHEY, CDR2 SVGEGT, per germline. The ends were cut back, 2 bases at V and 1 base at J, with 12 bases in the middle. The CDR3 is 15 residues long. The CDR3 bases are TGTGCCAGCAGTTACGGTCGGCGGGATTCCTACGAGCAGTACTTC. It specifies CASSYGRRDSYEQYF.

The sample holds one count of this clone. The V and J genes are TRBV6-5 and TRBJ2-3; 7 bases fit TRBD1. Germline V gene lookup returns CDR1 MNHEY and CDR2 SVGAGI. J was trimmed by 3 bases and V by 7 bases; bases with no gene match: 7. The CDR3 spans 14 residues. The CDR3 loop reads CASTSRQGTDTQYF. CDR3 bases: TGTGCCAGCACTTCTAGACAGGGTACAGATACGCAGTATTTT.

The genes are TRBV6-6 and TRBJ1-2, with a tentative D call TRBD1 (6 bases). Per germline, CDR1 MNHNY and CDR2 SVGAGI (reference sequence). This CDR3 is 14 amino acids long. The V gene lost 7 bases and the J gene lost 4 bases, with 16 bases spanning the gap. The CDR3: CASNLGGGGYGYTF. CDR3 bases: TGTGCCAGCAACCTAGGGGGGGGAGGCTATGGCTACACCTTC.

This clone appeared once. This rearrangement joins TRBV28 to TRBJ1-1; D not certain. Trimming stripped 6 bases from V and 4 bases from J, with 15 bases between. Per germline, CDR1 MDHEN and CDR2 SYDVKM. The CDR3 runs to 14 residues. The CDR3 protein is CASRMGGKGTEAFF. The CDR3 region has the DNA TGTGCCAGCAGAATGGGAGGGAAGGGCACTGAAGCTTTCTTT.

Here the CDR3 DNA reads TGTGCCAGCAGCCCCGGGGGGGGGAGGGGCACTGAAGCTTTCTTT. Protein: CASSPGGGRGTEAFF. The chain joins TRBV5-5 to TRBJ1-1, with D possibly TRBD1 on 5 matching bases. The CDR3 is 15 amino acids. V shed 4 bases and J shed 4 bases, with 17 bases lying between them. The germline CDR1 and CDR2 sequences are SGHKS and YYEKEE (reference sequence).

This sequence joins TRBV19 and TRBJ1-5; unclear D gene. Between the trimmed V and J ends, which lost 3 bases and 7 bases, there was a span of 10 bases. Germline V CDR1 and CDR2: LNHDA, SQIVND (reference sequence). The CDR3 totals 13 residues. The chain's CDR3 is CASSMGRRQPQHF. Written as DNA, the CDR3 is TGTGCCAGTAGTATGGGTCGGCGGCAGCCCCAGCATTTT.

This clone appeared a few times. The chain links TRBV19 to TRBJ1-1; 9 nucleotides match TRBD1. CDR1 and CDR2 from the germline V gene are LNHDA and SQIVND (reference sequence). Trimming cost V 4 bases and J 4 bases; bases outside gene matches: 4. This CDR3 contains 14 residues. The CDR3 nucleotides are TGTGCCAGTAGTAACCGGGACAGGGCCACTGAAGCTTTCTTT. Translating gives CASSNRDRATEAFF.